This T cell receptor (beta chain) was profiled in a study of control samples from healthy donors and cancer patients. The germline V gene encodes CDR1 MNHEY and CDR2 SMNVEV (reference sequence). The CDR3 spans 15 residues. V lost 5 bases and J lost 4, with 17 bases in between. Sequencing used immunoSEQ multiplex PCR; TCRdb keeps in-frame clones, though not all of them. The table includes about 130,000 clones, over 80% detected once. This chain links TRBV27 with TRBJ1-2, with D tentatively TRBD1 (5 bases). This receptor was taken from a woman in her fifties or sixties in good health. The sequenced sample was blood. The CDR3 protein is CASSPGGGYGYGYTF. In DNA form, the CDR3 reads TGTGCCAGCAGTCCTGGGGGGGGATACGGCTATGGCTACACCTTC.